This T cell receptor (beta chain) was recovered during a study of T-cell memory formation after mild COVID-19. At the level of the study: Across donors, TCR clusters were largely donor specific. Points from the study as a whole: Researchers report contracting CD4+ clones mostly in CM and EM, with CD8+ clones in EMRA. Later expanders leaned toward CD4+, whereas clones contracting from day 15 to 85 were balanced CD4/CD8.

Germline V gene lookup returns CDR1 LNHDA and CDR2 SQIVND (reference sequence). The CDR3 has 12 residues. Deletions cut 5 bases from V and 7 bases from J, with 11 bases between. About this clonotype: The target antigen is unknown.

The TCR alpha and TCR beta cDNA libraries, bearing sample barcodes and UMIs, were generated by 5'RACE using constant-segment primers. TCRdb recomputed calls from the 5' RACE reads with MiXCR, one row per CDR3 protein. The sample has about 560,000 distinct CDR3 sequences, about 20% seen once. The chain couples TRBV19 to TRBJ1-1; D is uncertain. The receptor was isolated from an adult woman who had mild COVID-19 (a few samples of this study predate the infection). Cell type and time point are not known. The specimen sequenced was PBMCs or a T cell subset sorted from them (not recorded which). In DNA, the CDR3 is TGTGCCAGTAGTGCCTCGATAAATGAAGCTTTCTTT. Its translation: CASSASINEAFF.